This T cell receptor (beta chain) was obtained from a study of Siglec-9 on CD8 T cells in melanoma. Study results and limitations: Siglec-9 reportedly marks and regulates an effector memory CD8+ T-cell subset apparently accumulating in melanoma tumors.

Regarding this clone: Its matching antigen is unknown.

Generated by immunoSEQ multiplex PCR, the TCRdb table keeps only in-frame clones and is missing some. The sample has about 33,000 clones; approximately 83% are singletons. The V end lost 3 bases, the J end lost 0 bases, and 9 bases lay between the germline ends. CDR1 and CDR2 from the germline V gene are MGHRA and YSYEKL. The CDR3 is 15 residues long. The chain combines TRBV4-1 with TRBJ2-1; D is possibly TRBD1 or TRBD2 (5 bases each). Sequencing was carried out using Siglec-9- CD8+ T cells sorted from blood. The origin of this receptor is a human donor in good health. DNA for the CDR3: TGCGCCAGCAGCCAGGGACCAAGCTCCTACAATGAGCAGTTCTTC. Protein product: CASSQGPSSYNEQFF.